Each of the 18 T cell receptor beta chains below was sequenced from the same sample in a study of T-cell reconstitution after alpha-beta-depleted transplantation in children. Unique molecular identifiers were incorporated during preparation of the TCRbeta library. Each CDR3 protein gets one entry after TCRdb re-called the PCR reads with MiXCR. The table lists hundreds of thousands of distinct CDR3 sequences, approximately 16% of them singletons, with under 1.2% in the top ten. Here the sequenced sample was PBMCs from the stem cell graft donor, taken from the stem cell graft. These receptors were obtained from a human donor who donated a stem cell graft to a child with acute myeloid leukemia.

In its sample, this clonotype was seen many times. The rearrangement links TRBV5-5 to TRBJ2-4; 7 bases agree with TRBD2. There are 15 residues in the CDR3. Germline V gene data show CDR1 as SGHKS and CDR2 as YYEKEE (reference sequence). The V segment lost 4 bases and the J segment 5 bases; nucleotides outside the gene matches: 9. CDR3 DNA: TGTGCCAGCAGCCAGTTGGGGAGGGAGCAAAACATTCAGTACTTC. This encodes CASSQLGREQNIQYF.

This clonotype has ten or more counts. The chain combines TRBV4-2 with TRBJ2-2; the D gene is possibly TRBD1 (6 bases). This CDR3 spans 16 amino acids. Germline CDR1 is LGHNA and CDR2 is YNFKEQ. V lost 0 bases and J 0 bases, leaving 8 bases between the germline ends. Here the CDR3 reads CASSQDWGPNTGELFF. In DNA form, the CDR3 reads TGTGCCAGCAGCCAAGACTGGGGGCCGAACACCGGGGAGCTGTTTTTT.

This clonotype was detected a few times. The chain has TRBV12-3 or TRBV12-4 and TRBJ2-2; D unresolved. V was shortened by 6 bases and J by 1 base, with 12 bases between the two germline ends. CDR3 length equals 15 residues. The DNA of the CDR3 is TGTGCCAGCAGACCAACCACAGTGAACACCGGGGAGCTGTTTTTT. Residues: CASRPTTVNTGELFF.

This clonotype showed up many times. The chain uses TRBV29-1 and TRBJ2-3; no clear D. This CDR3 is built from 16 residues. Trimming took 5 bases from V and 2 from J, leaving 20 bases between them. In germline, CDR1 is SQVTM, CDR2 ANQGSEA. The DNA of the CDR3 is TGCAGCGTTACCTTAGGGAAGGATTATTACACAGATACGCAGTATTTT. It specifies CSVTLGKDYYTDTQYF.

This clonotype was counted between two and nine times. The CDR3 region has the DNA TGCGCCAGCAGTTCCGGACAGGGGGAAGCTAACTATGGCTACACCTTC. Translating gives CASSSGQGEANYGYTF. The chain employs TRBV5-1 and TRBJ1-2, with 10 bases lining up with TRBD1. V gave up 5 bases and J gave up 0 bases; unmatched junction bases: 7. Germline lookup yields CDR1 SGHRS and CDR2 YFSETQ. This CDR3 has 16 residues.

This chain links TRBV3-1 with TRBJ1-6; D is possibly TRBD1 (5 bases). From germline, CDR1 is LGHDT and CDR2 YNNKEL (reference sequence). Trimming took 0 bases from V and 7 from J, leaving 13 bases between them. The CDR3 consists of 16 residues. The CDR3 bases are TGTGCCAGCAGCCAAGAAGGCGGGAAGGGGAATTCACCCCTCCACTTT. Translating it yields CASSQEGGKGNSPLHF.

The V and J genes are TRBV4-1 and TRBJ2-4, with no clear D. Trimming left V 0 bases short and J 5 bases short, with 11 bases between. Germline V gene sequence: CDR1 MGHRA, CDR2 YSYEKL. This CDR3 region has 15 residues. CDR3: CASSQDLGRQNIQYF. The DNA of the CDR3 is TGCGCCAGCAGCCAAGATCTCGGGCGGCAAAACATTCAGTACTTC.

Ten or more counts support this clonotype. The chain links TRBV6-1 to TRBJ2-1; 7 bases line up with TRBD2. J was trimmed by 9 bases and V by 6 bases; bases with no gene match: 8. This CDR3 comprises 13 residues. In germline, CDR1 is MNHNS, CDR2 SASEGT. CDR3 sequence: CASSLNWGGEQFF. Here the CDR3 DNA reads TGTGCCAGCAGCCTTAACTGGGGGGGTGAGCAGTTCTTC.

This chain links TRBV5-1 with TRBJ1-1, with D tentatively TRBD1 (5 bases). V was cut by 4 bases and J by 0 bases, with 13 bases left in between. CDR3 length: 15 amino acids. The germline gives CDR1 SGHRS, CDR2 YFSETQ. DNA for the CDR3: TGCGCCAGCAGCCCGGAGGAGGGGTTGAACACTGAAGCTTTCTTT. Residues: CASSPEEGLNTEAFF.

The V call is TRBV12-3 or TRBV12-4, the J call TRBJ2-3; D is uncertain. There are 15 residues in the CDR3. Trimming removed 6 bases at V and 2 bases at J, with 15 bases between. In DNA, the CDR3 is TGTGCCAGCAGCCCTAGGTCGCAGTACACAGATACGCAGTATTTT. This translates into CASSPRSQYTDTQYF.

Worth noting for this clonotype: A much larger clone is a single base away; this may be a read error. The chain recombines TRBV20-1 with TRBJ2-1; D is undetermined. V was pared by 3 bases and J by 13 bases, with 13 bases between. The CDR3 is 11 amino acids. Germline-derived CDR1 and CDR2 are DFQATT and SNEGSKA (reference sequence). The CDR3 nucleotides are TGCAGTGCTAGTGAAGGAGAGACCCAGTTCTTC. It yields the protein CSASEGETQFF.

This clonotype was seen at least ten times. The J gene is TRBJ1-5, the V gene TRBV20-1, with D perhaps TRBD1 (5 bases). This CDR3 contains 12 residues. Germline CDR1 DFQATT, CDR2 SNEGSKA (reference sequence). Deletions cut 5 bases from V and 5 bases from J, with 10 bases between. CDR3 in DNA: TGCAGTGCTGGGGACCGTGATCAGCCCCAGCATTTT. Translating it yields CSAGDRDQPQHF.

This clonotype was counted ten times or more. The CDR3 sequence is CASRRSGFSNTEAFF. CDR3 sequence (DNA): TGTGCCAGCAGACGATCAGGGTTCTCGAACACTGAAGCTTTCTTT. The chain is built from TRBV13 and TRBJ1-1; tentatively, D is TRBD1 (5 bases). The CDR3 runs to 15 residues. V lost 6 bases and J lost 1, with 15 bases in between. Germline V gene data show CDR1 as PRHDT and CDR2 as FYEKMQ (reference sequence).

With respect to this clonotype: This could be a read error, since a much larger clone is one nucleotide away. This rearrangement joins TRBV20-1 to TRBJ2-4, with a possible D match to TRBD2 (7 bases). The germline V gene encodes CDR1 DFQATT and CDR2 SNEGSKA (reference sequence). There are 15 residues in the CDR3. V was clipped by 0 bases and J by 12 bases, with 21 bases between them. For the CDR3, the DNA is TGCAGTGCTAGAGATACGGGACACGTCGGGGGGTCTCAGTACTTC. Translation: CSARDTGHVGGSQYF.

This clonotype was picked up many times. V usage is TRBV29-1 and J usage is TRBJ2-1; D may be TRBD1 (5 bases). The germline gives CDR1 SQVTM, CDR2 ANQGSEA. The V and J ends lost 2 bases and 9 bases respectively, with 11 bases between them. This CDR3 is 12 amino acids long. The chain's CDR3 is CSVETQGSEQFF. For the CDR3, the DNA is TGCAGCGTTGAAACTCAGGGCTCTGAGCAGTTCTTC.

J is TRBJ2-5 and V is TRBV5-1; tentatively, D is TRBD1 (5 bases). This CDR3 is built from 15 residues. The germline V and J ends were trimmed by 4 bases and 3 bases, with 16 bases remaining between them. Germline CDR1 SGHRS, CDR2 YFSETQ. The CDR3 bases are TGCGCCAGCAGCCTGCAGGGTACTACTGAAGAGACCCAGTACTTC. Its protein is CASSLQGTTEETQYF.

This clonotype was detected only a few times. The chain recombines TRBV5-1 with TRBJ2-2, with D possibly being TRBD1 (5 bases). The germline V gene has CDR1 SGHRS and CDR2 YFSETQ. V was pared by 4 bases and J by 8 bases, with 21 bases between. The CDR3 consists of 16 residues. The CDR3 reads CASSPLQGGNTGELFF. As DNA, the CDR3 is TGCGCCAGCAGCCCCCTCCAGGGCGGAAATACGGGGGAGCTGTTTTTT.

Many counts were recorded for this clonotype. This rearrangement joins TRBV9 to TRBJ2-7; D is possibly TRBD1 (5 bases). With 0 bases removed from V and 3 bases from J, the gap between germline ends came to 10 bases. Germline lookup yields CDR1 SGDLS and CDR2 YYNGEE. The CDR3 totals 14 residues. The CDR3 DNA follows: TGTGCCAGCAGCGTAGGAGACAGCTACTACGAGCAGTACTTC. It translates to CASSVGDSYYEQYF. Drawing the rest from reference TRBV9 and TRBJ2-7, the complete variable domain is DSGVTQTPKHLITATGQRVTLRCSPRSGDLSVYWYQQSLDQGLQFLIQYYNGEERAKGNILERFSAQQFPDLHSELNLSSLELGDSALYFCASSVGDSYYEQYFGPGTRLTVT.